The subject of this entry is one T cell receptor (beta chain). Its target is unknown. Trimming took 2 bases from V and 0 from J, leaving 8 bases between them. CDR1 and CDR2 (germline): MNHEY, SVGAGI. The CDR3 is made up of 14 amino acids. Positively selected for CCR7, the CD45RO-negative cells used as naive CD8 cells excluded terminally differentiated effector memory CD45RA+ cells. This entry is derived from a study of shared clonotypes between healthy human individuals. General observations from the study: Naive subsets usually exceeded memory subsets in estimated richness.

Sequencing used immunoSEQ multiplex PCR; TCRdb keeps in-frame clones, though not all of them. The table lists more than 2 million clones, roughly 93% of them singletons, with around 1.7% in the top ten. V and J are TRBV6-5 and TRBJ2-7; D gene uncertain. The TCR was taken from a young man in good health. Some clones in this sample may be carry-over from other donors' samples. The material sequenced was naive CD8+ T cells from PBMCs. CDR3 loop: CASSYEDGSYEQYF. The CDR3 DNA reads TGTGCCAGCAGTTACGAGGACGGCTCCTACGAGCAGTACTTC.